The count of the clone carrying this T cell receptor beta chain is one. This entry comes from a study of T-cell reconstitution after alpha-beta-depleted transplantation in children. This CDR3 is built from 15 residues. The germline V gene encodes CDR1 SGHRS and CDR2 YFSETQ. V lost 4 bases and J 2 bases, leaving 13 bases between the germline ends. During its preparation, the TCRbeta library received unique molecular identifiers. TCRdb re-called the PCR reads through MiXCR, storing one row per CDR3 protein. This table holds about 540,000 distinct CDR3 sequences, 15% to 20% found once. V and J are TRBV5-1 and TRBJ2-1, with D unclear. The source material was PBMCs from the stem cell graft donor, sampled from the stem cell graft. This sequence originates from a human donor who donated a stem cell graft to a child with acute lymphoblastic leukemia. The CDR3 DNA reads as TGCGCCAGCAGCCTGCAATCTGGGACCTACAATGAGCAGTTCTTC. It translates to CASSLQSGTYNEQFF.